This is a list of T cell receptor beta chains from one sample in a study of blood T cell repertoires in COVID-19. Using immunoSEQ multiplex PCR, the repertoire was profiled, and TCRdb retains in-frame clones only, with some absent. The sample has around 140,000 clones; approximately 85% are singletons. The sequenced sample consisted of peripheral blood. All receptors derive from a man aged 65-85 years with acute or convalescent COVID-19. Each CDR3 is given without its conserved first and last residue. Fields, in order: V gene, CDR3 protein.

TRBV30,ANGQGIAGELF
TRBV18,ASSKSEGLHEQY
TRBV10-3,AIRGTGDDEQY
TRBV5-1,ASSLGAGTGTDTQY
TRBV7-3,ASSPGSNQPQH
TRBV25-1,ASSEWGGSTDTQY
TRBV6-5,ASSSDRTKYNEQF
TRBV4-1,ASSQMGGSGPNYGYT
TRBV6-1,ASSEGQGPNQPQH
TRBV29-1,SATGQGNQPQH
TRBV19,ASKLAGATDTQY
TRBV6-5,ASSYQDSSAEAF
TRBV11-1,ASSPQGYEQY
TRBV7-9,ASSPPGGVTDTQY
TRBV19,ASSIPSGQV
TRBV14,ASSPWGGTTEAF
TRBV27,ASSLKAGRTDTQY
TRBV5-1,ASSPDRDRAHTEAF
TRBV27,ASSPLGGTDTQY
TRBV13,ASSFHGGTEQY
TRBV21-1,AIRQGIKSNQPQH
TRBV4-1,ASSRTGTGSYEQY
TRBV5-1,ASSLAGITEAF
TRBV28,ASSLTGTGRGYGYT
TRBV28,ASSSDRYQPQH
TRBV4-2,ASSQRTSGEETQY
TRBV24-1,ATSDPTNYEQY
TRBV7-9,ASSRGDPGAGNTIY
TRBV3-1/TRBV3-2,ASSQDLRGLAATYEQY
TRBV18,ASSPGTSGFSSYNEQF
TRBV4-2,ASSPSTQEQF
TRBV3-1/TRBV3-2,ASSQDLGLARPYEQY
TRBV19,ASSTTPPGQGSHPQH
TRBV3-1/TRBV3-2,ASSQDRSGGAQTQY
TRBV4-2,ASSQDFGQAREQY
TRBV12-3/TRBV12-4,ASSLEGDTQY
TRBV27,ASSRTGDITEAF
TRBV10-3,AISQGGTGRQETQY
TRBV5-5,ASRQMGSGKLF
TRBV10-3,AITDPTGRDGYT
TRBV3-1/TRBV3-2,ASSQGRTGGQPQH
TRBV9,ASSASGGLNTGELF
TRBV3-1/TRBV3-2,ASSQPGFQETQY
TRBV5-4,ASSKGPGVGDTQY
TRBV28,ASGDQQY
TRBV2,ASSWGGVDEQY
TRBV2,ASSKLAGYNEQF
TRBV7-2,ASSLVAGNEQF
TRBV6-1,ASSERTSGSNEQY
TRBV2,ASSEEDRGVTGELF
TRBV28,ASSLGTGTGSYEQY
TRBV28,ASRLTAPHEQY
TRBV6-5,ASSYSRRQLPYEQY